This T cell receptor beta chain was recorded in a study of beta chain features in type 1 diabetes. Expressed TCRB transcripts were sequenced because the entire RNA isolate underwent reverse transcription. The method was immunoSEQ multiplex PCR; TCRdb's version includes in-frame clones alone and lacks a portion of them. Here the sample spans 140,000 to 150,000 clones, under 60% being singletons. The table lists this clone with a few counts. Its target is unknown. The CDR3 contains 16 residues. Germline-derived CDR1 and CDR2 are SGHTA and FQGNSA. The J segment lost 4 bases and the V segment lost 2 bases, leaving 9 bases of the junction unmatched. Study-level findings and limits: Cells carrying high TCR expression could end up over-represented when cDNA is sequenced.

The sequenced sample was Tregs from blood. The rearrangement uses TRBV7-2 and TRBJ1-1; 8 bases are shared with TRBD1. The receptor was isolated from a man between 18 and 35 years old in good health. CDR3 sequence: CASSLFGGTGSTEAFF. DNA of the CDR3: TGTGCCAGCAGCTTATTCGGAGGGACAGGTTCCACTGAAGCTTTCTTT.